These 25 T cell receptor beta chains were sequenced from one sample in a study of blood T cell repertoires in COVID-19. Profiling relied on immunoSEQ multiplex PCR, and the TCRdb table lists in-frame clones only, not all of them. The data hold fewer than 250,000 clones, with around 90% observed a single time. The sequenced sample consisted of peripheral blood. These receptors originate from a man aged 25 to 40 with acute or convalescent COVID-19.

This chain uses TRBV6-5 with TRBJ1-4; 8 bases map to TRBD1. Trimming removed 5 bases from V and 7 bases from J; junction bases left unmatched: 3. Germline assignment: CDR1 MNHEY and CDR2 SVGAGI. The CDR3 contains 13 residues. CDR3 sequence: CASSRDRGEKLFF. The CDR3 nucleotides are TGTGCCAGCAGTCGAGACAGGGGTGAAAAACTGTTTTTT.

The V and J genes are TRBV5-1 and TRBJ2-7; no firm D call. The CDR3 is made up of 13 amino acids. CDR1 SGHRS and CDR2 YFSETQ come from the germline V gene. V gave up 0 bases and J gave up 8 bases, with 12 bases separating them. CDR3 protein: CASSLAVSPQQYF. In nucleotides, the CDR3 is TGCGCCAGCAGCTTGGCCGTGTCCCCCCAGCAGTACTTC.

This sequence joins TRBV5-8 and TRBJ1-3; D gene unclear. The CDR3 spans 15 residues. From germline, CDR1 is SGHTS and CDR2 YDEGEE. V lost 1 base to trimming and J lost 4 bases, with 12 bases between them. The CDR3 loop is CASSLRRTFGNTIYF. The DNA for the CDR3 is TGTGCCAGCAGCTTGAGACGGACTTTCGGAAACACCATATATTTT. The complete variable domain, with remaining parts taken from reference TRBV5-8 and TRBJ1-3, reads EAGVTQSPTHLIKTRGQQATLRCSPISGHTSVYWYQQALGLGLQFLLWYDEGEERNRGNFPPRFSGRQFPNYSSELNVNALELEDSALYLCASSLRRTFGNTIYFGEGSWLTVV.

This chain uses TRBV10-1 with TRBJ2-7; TRBD2 might be the D (5 bases). The CDR3 totals 13 residues. V shed 6 bases and J shed 5 bases, with 14 bases lying between them. Germline CDR1 and CDR2: WNHNN and SYGVQD (reference sequence). CDR3 region: CASSPRAGDEQYF. The DNA of the CDR3 is TGCGCCAGCAGCCCGAGGGCAGGAGACGAGCAGTACTTC.

The chain is built from TRBV9 and TRBJ1-4; the match to TRBD1 covers 11 bases. This CDR3 spans 14 amino acids. From germline, CDR1 is SGDLS and CDR2 YYNGEE. Trimming took 3 bases from V and 6 from J; bases not matched to a gene: 1. The CDR3 sequence: CASSEGQGDEKLFF. The CDR3 nucleotides are TGTGCCAGCAGCGAGGGACAGGGGGATGAAAAACTGTTTTTT. The entire variable domain, with the rest obtained from reference TRBV9 and TRBJ1-4, is as follows: DSGVTQTPKHLITATGQRVTLRCSPRSGDLSVYWYQQSLDQGLQFLIQYYNGEERAKGNILERFSAQQFPDLHSELNLSSLELGDSALYFCASSEGQGDEKLFFGSGTQLSVL.

V gene TRBV4-2 combines with J gene TRBJ2-6, with D uncertain. CDR1 LGHNA and CDR2 YNFKEQ come from the germline V gene. The CDR3 totals 16 residues. The V gene lost 2 bases and the J gene lost 0 bases, with 8 bases spanning the gap. DNA of the CDR3: TGTGCCAGCAGCCAAAGATACAGCTCTGGGGCCAACGTCCTGACTTTC. Translated: CASSQRYSSGANVLTF.

This clone has a single count. The same CDR3 can be traced to other DNA sequences in this sample. The chain carries TRBV18 and TRBJ2-7, with TRBD1 matching 7 bases. Germline CDR1 is KGHSH and CDR2 is LQKENI. Germline trimming cut 0 bases from V and 3 bases from J; bases unmatched to any gene: 2. CDR3 length: 14 residues. The CDR3 here is CASSPPGQIYEQYF. DNA for the CDR3: TGTGCCAGCTCACCACCGGGACAGATCTACGAGCAGTACTTC.

This clone appeared a single time. The V call is TRBV30, the J call TRBJ2-5; 9 nucleotides align to TRBD2. This CDR3 spans 15 amino acids. CDR1 is GTSNPN, CDR2 SVGIG, per germline (reference sequence). V trimming: 0 bases; J trimming: 5 bases; junction bases outside the gene matches: 7. In DNA form, the CDR3 reads TGTGCCTGGAGTGTACGCCTAGCGGGATATGAGACCCAGTACTTC. As protein: CAWSVRLAGYETQYF.

The chain combines TRBV2 with TRBJ2-4; 8 bases fit TRBD1. The V segment lost 4 bases and the J segment 1 base; nucleotides outside the gene matches: 3. The CDR3 consists of 15 residues. In germline, CDR1 is SNHLY, CDR2 FYNNEI. The CDR3 bases are TGTGCCAGCAGTGTGCAGGGGGCGGCCAAAAACATTCAGTACTTC. This translates into CASSVQGAAKNIQYF. Using reference TRBV2 and TRBJ2-4 for the parts outside the CDR3, the full variable domain is EPEVTQTPSHQVTQMGQEVILRCVPISNHLYFYWYRQILGQKVEFLVSFYNNEISEKSEIFDDQFSVERPDGSNFTLKIRSTKLEDSAMYFCASSVQGAAKNIQYFGAGTRLSVL.

The chain joins TRBV27 to TRBJ2-7, with TRBD2 matching over 7 bases. The germline CDR1 and CDR2 sequences are MNHEY and SMNVEV (reference sequence). The CDR3 runs 15 residues. Unmatched junction bases numbered 11, after V lost 5 bases and J lost 4 bases. The CDR3 sequence is CASSTRILSGYEQYF. CDR3 nucleotide sequence: TGTGCCAGCAGTACCAGAATCCTTAGCGGGTACGAGCAGTACTTC.

The chain combines TRBV28 with TRBJ1-6, with 9 bases that match TRBD1. The CDR3 is 15 amino acids. Germline CDR1 MDHEN, CDR2 SYDVKM. The junction had 5 bases not matched to a gene; V was cut back by 2 bases and J by 9 bases. The chain's CDR3 is CASSLADRGGSPLHF. The CDR3 DNA follows: TGTGCCAGCAGTTTAGCGGACAGGGGCGGTTCACCCCTCCACTTT. Full variable domain (outside the CDR3, taken from reference TRBV28 and TRBJ1-6): DVKVTQSSRYLVKRTGEKVFLECVQDMDHENMFWYRQDPGLGLRLIYFSYDVKMKEKGDIPEGYSVSREKKERFSLILESASTNQTSMYLCASSLADRGGSPLHFGNGTRLTVT.

This clone was seen just once. The rearrangement links TRBV15 to TRBJ2-7; TRBD2 aligns across 13 bases. In germline, CDR1 is LNHNV, CDR2 YYDKDF (reference sequence). V dropped 0 bases and J dropped 4; count of bases not matched to a gene: 9. The CDR3 sequence is 18 residues long. The CDR3 is CATSRDRRTSGSTYEQYF. CDR3 bases: TGTGCCACCAGCAGAGATCGTAGGACTAGCGGGAGCACTTACGAGCAGTACTTC. Supplemented by reference TRBV15 and TRBJ2-7, the full variable domain reads DAMVIQNPRYQVTQFGKPVTLSCSQTLNHNVMYWYQQKSSQAPKLLFHYYDKDFNNEADTPDNFQSRRPNTSFCFLDIRSPGLGDTAMYLCATSRDRRTSGSTYEQYFGPGTRLTVT.

V gene TRBV11-2 combines with J gene TRBJ2-6; TRBD2 might be the D (6 bases). In germline, CDR1 is SGHAT, CDR2 FQNNGV. There are 15 residues in the CDR3. V gave up 7 bases and J gave up 4 bases, with 14 bases separating them. CDR3 nucleotides: TGTGCCAGCACCATGGGGGGACCGGGGGCCAACGTCCTGACTTTC. Encoded protein: CASTMGGPGANVLTF.

The V gene is TRBV3-1 (or the pseudogene TRBV3-2), the J gene TRBJ2-1; D unresolved. Trimming left V 4 bases short and J 3 bases short, with 7 bases between. The CDR3 contains 13 residues. Germline V gives CDR1 LGHDT, CDR2 YNNKEL (reference sequence). For the CDR3, the DNA is TGTGCCAGCAGCCCCGACTTCTACAATGAGCAGTTCTTC. Translated: CASSPDFYNEQFF.

This chain links TRBV27 with TRBJ1-6; D unclear. V was trimmed by 3 bases and J by 0 bases, leaving 9 bases between them. The germline CDR1 and CDR2 sequences are MNHEY and SMNVEV (reference sequence). CDR3 size: 16 residues. The CDR3 nucleotides read TGTGCCAGCAGTTTGTCAGGTAGCTCCTATAATTCACCCCTCCACTTT. It specifies CASSLSGSSYNSPLHF.

This clone was counted once. The chain links TRBV27 to TRBJ2-3; 9 bases agree with TRBD2. The CDR3 covers 14 residues. Germline V gene data show CDR1 as MNHEY and CDR2 as SMNVEV (reference sequence). The J segment lost 6 bases and the V segment lost 5 bases, leaving 6 bases of the junction unmatched. The CDR3 DNA follows: TGTGCCAGCAGTCTCCGGACTAGCGAGGATACGCAGTATTTT. Translation: CASSLRTSEDTQYF.

A note on this clone: Germline is not matched at one junction end, which may reflect a read error. V gene TRBV30 combines with J gene TRBJ2-3; D is perhaps TRBD2 (7 bases). CDR1 GTSNPN and CDR2 SVGIG come from the germline V gene (reference sequence). This CDR3 spans 9 amino acids. Written as DNA, the CDR3 is TGTGCCTGTCGGGGGGCGGGACTTTTT. Residues: CACRGAGLF.

The chain couples TRBV19 to TRBJ1-3; TRBD1 matches 7 bases. The J segment lost 0 bases and the V segment lost 6 bases, leaving 5 bases of the junction unmatched. CDR1 LNHDA and CDR2 SQIVND come from the germline V gene (reference sequence). The CDR3 length is 15 residues. The CDR3 coding sequence is TGTGCCAGTAGCCAACAGGGGTACTCTGGAAACACCATATATTTT. Translation: CASSQQGYSGNTIYF.

V gene TRBV12-3 or TRBV12-4 combines with J gene TRBJ2-7; D might be TRBD1 (7 bases). CDR3 length: 13 amino acids. Between the trimmed V and J ends, which lost 8 bases and 3 bases, there was a span of 14 bases. CDR3 in amino acids: CASGRQGLYEQYF. The CDR3 DNA reads TGTGCCAGCGGACGACAGGGACTCTACGAGCAGTACTTC.

The V and J genes are TRBV7-9 and TRBJ2-2; D may be TRBD2 (6 bases). The V gene lost 5 bases and the J gene lost 7 bases, with 20 bases spanning the gap. This CDR3 has 16 residues. From germline, CDR1 is SEHNR and CDR2 FQNEAQ (reference sequence). The CDR3 nucleotides are TGTGCCAGCAGCGGAGTAGCGGTCGGAACCCTCGGGGAGCTGTTTTTT. It is translated as CASSGVAVGTLGELFF.

The chain is built from TRBV7-3 and TRBJ2-3, with D tentatively TRBD1 (7 bases). Per the germline V gene, CDR1 is SGHTA and CDR2 is FQGTGA. The CDR3 totals 15 residues. Trimming shortened V by 6 bases and J by 4 bases, and 17 bases separated the two germline ends. The DNA of the CDR3 is TGTGCCAGCAGTCTGTCAGGGGGGTTTTCAGATACGCAGTATTTT. It is translated as CASSLSGGFSDTQYF. The variable domain in full, with the rest retrieved from reference TRBV7-3 and TRBJ2-3, is GAGVSQTPSNKVTEKGKYVELRCDPISGHTALYWYRQSLGQGPEFLIYFQGTGAADDSGLPNDRFFAVRPEGSVSTLKIQRTERGDSAVYLCASSLSGGFSDTQYFGPGTRLTVL.

The CDR3 protein is CASSLGRVVGTGELFF. For the CDR3, the DNA is TGTGCCAGCAGCTTGGGCAGGGTAGTAGGAACCGGGGAGCTGTTTTTT. The V gene is TRBV5-8, the J gene TRBJ2-2; perhaps TRBD1 as D (5 bases). The V gene's germline CDR1 is SGHTS and CDR2 YDEGEE. V lost 0 bases to trimming and J lost 5 bases, with 14 bases between them. The CDR3 loop spans 16 amino acids.

The chain carries TRBV24-1 and TRBJ2-1, with a tentative D call TRBD2 (6 bases). The CDR3 contains 16 residues. V was cut by 2 bases and J by 11 bases, with 21 bases left in between. CDR1 and CDR2 (germline): KGHDR, SFDVKD. This CDR3 is CATSDWAGSIGNKQFF. DNA for the CDR3: TGTGCCACCAGTGATTGGGCGGGGTCCATCGGGAATAAGCAGTTCTTC.

The CDR3 region has the DNA TGTGCCAGCAGTCTCCCCGGACAGGCTGGCGGGGAGCTGTTTTTT. This encodes CASSLPGQAGGELFF. The V call is TRBV28, the J call TRBJ2-2, with TRBD1 matching over 7 bases. The CDR3 is 15 residues long. V lost 5 bases to trimming and J lost 7 bases; unmatched junction nucleotides: 10. From germline, CDR1 is MDHEN and CDR2 SYDVKM.

The rearrangement links TRBV25-1 to TRBJ1-2; TRBD1 matches 8 bases. Germline V gene data show CDR1 as MGHDK and CDR2 as SYGVNS. The CDR3 length is 16 residues. The V gene end was trimmed by 4 bases and the J gene end by 2 bases; junction bases not matched to a gene: 9. CDR3 region: CASSGPLGQGNYGYTF. The CDR3 region has the DNA TGTGCCAGCAGTGGGCCCTTAGGACAGGGCAACTATGGCTACACCTTC.